The T cell receptor beta chain described here comes from a study of blood T cell repertoires in COVID-19 (dated by TCRdb to the early 2020s). Regarding the complete study: Samples from collaborators originated in the United States, Italy and Spain and spanned both the acute and convalescent phases of COVID-19. The prospective study material was composed of cDNA or gDNA derived from T cells, B-cell-depleted T cells, or PBMCs. Subjects who had been exposed to COVID-19, were actively infected with it, or had recovered from it provided the deeply sampled blood TCRbeta repertoires that made up the dataset. The repertoires were released in a freely available public database meant as a resource for research on the immune response to SARS-CoV-2. Samples were obtained from the ongoing ImmuneRACE study (first 160 participants) and from about 1,300 subjects provided by 6 global collaborators. Nearly every sample came with metadata listing a de-identified subject ID, COVID-19 status, age in years and sex. HLA class I and class II types, where available, came from metadata supplied by the sample provider rather than from assay-based typing. The full study reports these points: How much clinical and demographic metadata was included differed by source and by participant, and the metadata was provided uncurated.

Concerning this clone: There is no known antigen for this receptor. One base away there is no much larger clone; base qualities are not given.

CDR1 and CDR2, looked up from the germline V gene, are MGHRA and YSYEKL. Including the terminal cysteine and phenylalanine, the CDR3 comprises 13 residues. Only CDR3 DNA is held: 39 bases, read in frame from base 1. The trim is 4 bases for V and 4 bases for J, with a gap of 11 bases between the germline ends. TCRbeta CDR3 regions were amplified from genomic DNA using the immunoSEQ Assay, a bias-controlled multiplex PCR. The original methods were these. The number of nucleated cells in each sample was estimated by amplification of reference gene primers within the assay. Sequence reads were collapsed and filtered to measure the absolute abundance of every unique TCRbeta CDR3 rearrangement. For each sample, productive Simpson clonality was calculated as the square root of Simpson's diversity index across productive rearrangements. The table was pulled from immuneACCESS by TCRdb, which kept in-frame rearrangements only. Such tables lose some clones; where checked, under half of the loss comes from unresolved V genes, and the rest has no known cause. Clone size and V and J calls were adopted from that table, with D and trimming inferred from the DNA. The sample profile shows 110,000 to 150,000 clones; 78% of them were found once. Of the sample, 6% is held by the ten largest clones.

Participants in the prospective study were aged roughly 18 to 100 years, lived in under 30 United States geographic areas, and enrolled through a virtual design. In the prospective study, cohorts were assigned on the basis of participant-reported clinical history obtained from a screening survey and a study questionnaire. Recovered participants in ImmuneRACE Cohort 3 were defined as having two consecutive negative NP/OP PCR tests, clearance from a healthcare professional, or resolution of symptoms. In the prospective study, whole blood, serum and a nasopharyngeal or oropharyngeal swab were collected from each participant by mobile phlebotomists. Over an approximately 2-month period, participants in the prospective study had the option of providing additional blood draws and questionnaires. Blood samples from the prospective study were shipped frozen or at room temperature prior to DNA extraction.

The specimen sequenced was PBMCs or T cells enriched from blood (not recorded which). The sequence was obtained from a woman in her fifties or sixties who had recovered from COVID-19. Rearrangement joined TRBV4-1 to TRBJ2-7; the D gene is perhaps TRBD2, on 6 matching bases. The sequence in DNA is TGCGCCAGCAGCCGCACCGCGGGGTACGAGCAGTACTTC. Translated, it gives CASSRTAGYEQYF.